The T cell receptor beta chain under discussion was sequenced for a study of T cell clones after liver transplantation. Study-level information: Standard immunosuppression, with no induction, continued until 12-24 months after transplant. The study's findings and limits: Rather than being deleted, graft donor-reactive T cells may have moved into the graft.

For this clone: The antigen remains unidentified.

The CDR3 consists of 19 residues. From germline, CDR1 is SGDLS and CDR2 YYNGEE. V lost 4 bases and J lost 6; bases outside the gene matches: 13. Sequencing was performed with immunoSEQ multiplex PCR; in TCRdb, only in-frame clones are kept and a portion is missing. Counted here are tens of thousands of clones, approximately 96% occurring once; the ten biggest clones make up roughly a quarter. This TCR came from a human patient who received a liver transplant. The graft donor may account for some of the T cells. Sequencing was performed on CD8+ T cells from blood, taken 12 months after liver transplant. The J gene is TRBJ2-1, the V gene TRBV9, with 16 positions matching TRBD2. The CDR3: CASSHHRGTSGRGVNEQFF. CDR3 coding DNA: TGTGCCAGCAGCCACCACCGAGGGACTAGCGGGAGGGGCGTCAATGAGCAGTTCTTC.